The T cell receptor (beta chain) under discussion was sequenced for a study of blood T cell repertoires in COVID-19 (dated by TCRdb to 2018 to 2020). About the investigation overall: The collaborator samples originated in the United States, Italy and Spain and spanned the acute and convalescent phases of COVID-19. The prospective study material was composed of cDNA or gDNA derived from T cells, B-cell-depleted T cells, or PBMCs. Deeply sampled blood TCRbeta repertoires from subjects exposed to, actively infected with, or recovered from COVID-19 were included in the dataset. The repertoires were released in a freely available public database intended as a resource for research on the immune response to SARS-CoV-2. The samples were drawn from two sources: the first 160 participants of the ongoing ImmuneRACE study, and 1,000 to 1,500 subjects contributed by 6 global collaborators. A de-identified subject ID, COVID-19 status, age in years and sex were almost always included in the sample metadata. Where HLA class I and class II types were available, the types were taken from metadata supplied by the sample provider, not from assay-based typing.

Details on this clone: The target of this receptor is not known. Base qualities are not recorded, but no much larger clone differs from it by a single base.

V is shortened by 1 base, J by 7 bases, and the region joining them spans 10 bases. CDR1 and CDR2 were assigned from the germline V gene as LGHNA and YSLEER. Including cysteine and phenylalanine, the CDR3 has 13 amino acids. The read is trimmed to its CDR3 DNA, 39 bases read in frame from base 1. Study-level results and caveats: How much clinical and demographic metadata was included differed by source and by participant, and the metadata was provided uncurated.

Each collaborating institution followed its own protocols to collect whole blood in K2EDTA tubes. Collaborator samples were shipped for TCRbeta analysis as frozen whole blood, isolated PBMCs, or DNA extracted from either sample type. TCRbeta CDR3 regions were amplified from genomic DNA by means of the immunoSEQ Assay, a bias-controlled multiplex PCR. In the source study's methods: The number of nucleated cells in each sample was estimated from the amplification of reference gene primers within the assay. Sequence reads were collapsed and filtered to measure the absolute abundance of every unique TCRbeta CDR3 rearrangement. For each sample, productive Simpson clonality was calculated by taking the square root of Simpson's diversity index across productive rearrangements. In TCRdb, the immuneACCESS table is reduced to in-frame sequences with V and J assigned. These tables do not hold every clone; where another copy was compared, an unresolved V gene accounts for under half, and the others remain unexplained. V and J calls and clone size are copied from that table; D and trimming were computed from the DNA. This sample has more than 100,000 clones in its table, and around nine tenths of those were observed once. Together, the top ten hold approximately 0.81% of the sample.

The receptor's source is a woman aged 45-59 years with active or convalescent COVID-19. In this chain, TRBV4-3 is recombined with TRBJ1-1; the D gene cannot be named for sure. Sequencing used peripheral blood. The CDR3 reads CASSQGSVFEAFF. The DNA is as follows: TGCGCCAGCAGCCAAGGGAGCGTTTTTGAAGCTTTCTTT.